This T cell receptor beta chain was sequenced during a study of T cells after yellow fever vaccination. TCRdb analysed the 5' RACE reads with MiXCR anew, one entry per CDR3 protein. The sample lists approximately 32,000 distinct CDR3 sequences, approximately 4.4% occurring once. This CDR3 is built from 12 residues. Trimming removed 4 bases at V and 6 bases at J, with 9 bases between. Germline CDR1 and CDR2: SQVTM and ANQGSEA. This clonotype came up many times. This sequence joins TRBV29-1 and TRBJ2-2; D gene uncertain. The clonotype originates from a man between 25 and 39 years old who received the YFV17D yellow fever vaccine. The specimen comprised CD8+ T cells sorted from PBMCs, sampled 5 days after the yellow fever booster vaccination. CDR3 sequence (DNA): TGCAGCGTTGGAGTCGGGTCCGGGGAGCTGTTTTTT. Protein: CSVGVGSGELFF.